The following is a T cell receptor (beta chain) sequence with its context. Its target antigen remains unknown. No base quality information exists; no much larger clone differs at one position. The sample originates from a study of blood T cells in healthy people across ages (dated by TCRdb to the mid-2010s). Study-wide context: In model experiments, template switching captured about one uniquely barcoded TCR beta cDNA molecule for every two T cells. To track age-related changes in TCR beta repertoire diversity, the study relied on deep sequencing normalized with unique cDNA molecular identifiers. The donors were split into four age groups: young (average around 15 years), middle-aged (39), aged (62) and long-lived (approximately 80). To avoid experimental bias, donors of different ages were spread randomly across the sequencing lanes. Two additional independent replicas of 1 million unique cDNA reads from the same blood draw were analyzed for two donors (one aged 18 to 30 and one aged 80 or older). Broad study findings and their caveats: Observed TCR beta diversity correlated strongly with the percentage of naive T cells measured by flow cytometry. Because profiling used bulk unsorted PBMCs, naive and antigen-experienced compartments could not be compared conclusively. Compared with the aged group, the long-lived group had more naive CD4+ T cells, fewer expanded clones and increased TCR diversity, suggesting age selection. As age increased, observed TCR beta diversity per million T cells dropped in a roughly linear way, and a significant reduction was already evident by age 40. Donor CMV infection status was unknown, potentially confounding age-related changes in expanded clonotypes. Estimates of total diversity based on one million sequenced T cells were regarded as lower bounds and as underestimates.

Library preparation used 5' RACE. The sequencer was an Illumina HiSeq 2500. A second PCR of about 6 to 11 cycles was run with a J-beta primer mix and a sample-barcoded 5' primer. Each TCR beta cDNA molecule received a unique molecular identifier from a template-switch 5' adaptor carrying 12 random nucleotides. At least 2.5 million CDR3-containing paired-end reads were obtained from each sample. First-strand cDNA synthesis was performed from all RNA using the Mint cDNA synthesis kit, with priming by a TRBC-specific oligonucleotide. After uracil-DNA glycosylase treatment, a first 18-cycle PCR used universal primers M1SS and BC2_uni_R on all cDNA. As for how the authors treated the data: For normalization, 1 million high-quality reads, each with a distinct molecular identifier, were randomly selected from each sample. Instead of being binned into consensus sequences, reads with shared molecular identifiers were discarded. MiTCR, set to a Q25 quality threshold and the strictest error-elimination algorithm, was used for CDR3 identification, clonotype clustering and error correction. A nonparametric unseen species model using Euler transformation provided a lower-bound estimate of total TCR beta diversity. The public reads were reanalyzed by TCRdb: fastp trimming at Q25, MiXCR alignment, in-frame beta chains only. Identical CDR3 proteins give one entry, which carries the most common genes and DNA. The V and J calls follow TCRdb's processing rather than the paper's. This sample holds 1 million or so distinct CDR3 sequences; around 43% were observed only once. Approximately 17% of the sample is in the top ten clones.

The approximately 39 donors, aged roughly 6 to 95 years, were systemically healthy Caucasian individuals from Russia. Approximately 9.7 milliliters of peripheral blood were drawn from each donor into EDTA-treated Vacutainer tubes. Ficoll-Paque density-gradient centrifugation was used to isolate PBMCs, with at least 6.5 million per sample. Total RNA, at least 6 micrograms per sample, was extracted from PBMCs with Trizol reagent. Naive CD45RAhigh/CD27high T cell percentages were measured by flow cytometry on a PBMC aliquot from every donor. The V and J ends are trimmed by 0 bases and 4 bases, leaving 11 bases between them. CDR1 and CDR2 are read off the germline V gene as SGDLS and YYNGEE. The CDR3 measures 16 amino acids from cysteine to phenylalanine. The only DNA kept is the CDR3, 48 bases in frame from the first base.

The TCR originated in a woman in her sixties in good health. The material sequenced was blood. The rearranged segments are TRBV9 and TRBJ2-6; the D gene cannot be named for sure. Here the CDR3 is given as CASSVGQQRGANVLTF. The nucleotide sequence reads TGTGCCAGCAGCGTAGGGCAGCAAAGGGGGGCCAACGTCCTGACTTTC.